The clone carrying this TCR beta chain turned up a few times. What it recognizes is unknown. Per germline, CDR1 LGHNA and CDR2 YNFKEQ. The CDR3 totals 18 residues. Trimming shortened V by 1 base and J by 3 bases, and 22 bases separated the two germline ends. A universal primer site was added by template switching, and unique molecular identifiers were carried by the cDNA. TCRdb re-called the 5' RACE reads with MiXCR, one entry per CDR3 protein. This table has some 300,000 distinct CDR3 sequences, 9% to 15% appearing once. These data come from a study of identical twins. Whole-study results and caveats: The abundant beta clonotypes from cord blood had fewer insertions, and memory repertoires had none of this.

This same sample was also taken into another study, of yellow fever vaccine responses in identical twins.

This chain uses TRBV4-2 with TRBJ2-7; either TRBD1 or TRBD2 may supply D (5 bases each). The sequenced sample consisted of CD8+ T cells sorted from blood. This TCR was sampled from a woman younger than 30 in good health. The CDR3 sequence is CASSQGIPRDLPNYEQYF. CDR3 nucleotides: TGTGCCAGCAGCCAAGGAATCCCCCGGGACCTGCCGAACTACGAGCAGTACTTC.